This T cell receptor (beta chain) was sequenced for a study of T-cell reconstitution after alpha-beta-depleted transplantation in children (TCRdb year 2016). Background for the entire study: T-cell immune reconstitution after TCRalphabeta/CD19-depleted allogeneic hematopoietic cell transplantation in children was quantitatively tracked in the study by means of TCR repertoire profiling.

This clonotype showed up many times. The clone's antigen remains unknown. No quality values exist for individual bases; no much larger clone is one base distant. Trimming removed 5 bases from V and 6 bases from J; the gene matches leave 9 bases unexplained. The CDR3 sequence holds 15 residues, the cysteine and phenylalanine included. Solely the CDR3 DNA is kept, with 45 bases framed from the first base. Library preparation employed PCR. The listed sequencing device is Illumina HiSeq 2500. TCR library preparation used molecular barcoding, with unique molecular identifiers applied to normalize quantification of the TCRbeta repertoire. The raw public data were reprocessed by TCRdb itself: fastp quality trimming at Q25, MiXCR clonotype calling, in-frame beta chains only. Each entry merges the rows of one CDR3 protein and shows their most common DNA and genes. The sample table contains approximately 100,000 distinct CDR3 sequences; only one count was recorded for 10% to 15% of them. The ten largest clones represent about 15% of the sample.

This sequence uses TRBV12-3 or TRBV12-4 and TRBJ1-4; 7 nucleotides in the junction match TRBD1. The origin of this receptor is a human donor who donated a stem cell graft to a child with inherited bone marrow failure. The sample was PBMCs from the stem cell graft donor, taken from the stem cell graft. The nucleotides are TGTGCCAGCAGTCCCCGGACAGGATGGGATGAAAAACTGTTTTTT. This sequence encodes CASSPRTGWDEKLFF.